The 12 T cell receptor beta chains listed next were all sequenced from one sample in a study of radiotherapy plus CTLA-4 blockade in lung cancer (dated by TCRdb to the late 2010s). The library was made by the immunoSEQ multiplex PCR assay. The table comes from immuneACCESS by way of TCRdb, which keeps in-frame sequences with V and J called. Part of the clones is missing from these tables; in studies checked, under half for an unresolved V gene and the rest for unknown reasons. This sample lists some 49,000 clones; around 84% were detected once. Together, the top ten hold roughly a quarter of the sample. This material consisted of peripheral blood, taken from a patient treated with radiotherapy plus ipilimumab. The receptors shown here come from a human donor with non-small cell lung cancer whose response to radiotherapy plus ipilimumab could not be evaluated.

This clone was counted once. This chain links TRBV28 with TRBJ2-1; TRBD1 might be the D (6 bases). V lost 7 bases and J lost 8, with 18 bases in between. From germline, CDR1 is MDHEN and CDR2 SYDVKM. CDR3 length: 14 residues. The CDR3 sequence: CASNEVRGLDEQFF. CDR3 sequence (DNA): TGTGCCAGCAATGAGGTCAGGGGCCTCGATGAGCAGTTCTTC.

V is TRBV7-9 and J is TRBJ1-1; no definite D call. There are 12 residues in the CDR3. From germline, CDR1 is SEHNR and CDR2 FQNEAQ (reference sequence). Trimming cost V 7 bases and J 0 bases, with 6 bases left between them. CDR3 protein: CASMNMNTEAFF. CDR3 sequence (DNA): TGTGCCAGCATGAACATGAACACTGAAGCTTTCTTT.

The chain is built from TRBV5-6 and TRBJ2-5, with a tentative D call TRBD1 (5 bases). CDR1 is SGHDT and CDR2 is YYEEEE in the germline V gene. V lost 4 bases, J lost 4 bases, and 17 bases lay in between. CDR3 length equals 15 residues. The CDR3 is CASSTNGIGVETQYF. The CDR3 DNA follows: TGTGCCAGCAGCACTAATGGCATAGGGGTAGAGACCCAGTACTTC. Together with reference TRBV5-6 and TRBJ2-5, the CDR3 gives the full variable domain: DAGVTQSPTHLIKTRGQQVTLRCSPKSGHDTVSWYQQALGQGPQFIFQYYEEEERQRGNFPDRFSGHQFPNYSSELNVNALLLGDSALYLCASSTNGIGVETQYFGPGTRLLVL.

In its sample, this clone was seen once. The chain is built from TRBV7-3 and TRBJ2-7, with TRBD2 identical over 12 bases. The J call may not be correct, given that the DNA end is closer to TRBJ2-1. The CDR3 covers 15 residues. Germline-derived CDR1 and CDR2 are SGHTA and FQGTGA. The CDR3 DNA is TGTGCCAGCAGCTATCTAGCGGGAGGGCCCTCGGAGCAGTTCTTC. It yields the protein CASSYLAGGPSEQFF.

The V call is TRBV7-2, the J call TRBJ1-5; D may be TRBD1 (5 bases). Per germline, CDR1 SGHTA and CDR2 FQGNSA. The V gene lost 5 bases and the J gene lost 6 bases, with 17 bases spanning the gap. There are 15 residues in the CDR3. In DNA, the CDR3 is TGTGCCAGCAGCCGGGGGTCGGGGATCGTTCAGCCCCAGCATTTT. It specifies CASSRGSGIVQPQHF.

The V and J genes are TRBV9 and TRBJ2-3, with a possible D match to TRBD1 (6 bases). The CDR3 is 16 amino acids. Trimming removed 4 bases at V and 1 base at J, with 16 bases between. Germline assignment: CDR1 SGDLS and CDR2 YYNGEE. CDR3 region: CASSPGTLGGTDTQYF. Here the CDR3 DNA reads TGTGCCAGCAGCCCCGGGACATTAGGAGGCACAGATACGCAGTATTTT.

The chain carries TRBV10-3 and TRBJ2-3; 9 bases are shared with TRBD1. Germline V gives CDR1 ENHRY, CDR2 SYGVKD. After removal of 6 bases from V and 4 bases from J, the junction contained 8 bases not matched to a gene. This CDR3 spans 15 amino acids. As DNA, the CDR3 is TGTGCCATCAGGGGACAGGGTGTCAACGCAGATACGCAGTATTTT. Protein sequence: CAIRGQGVNADTQYF.

The CDR3 coding sequence is TGTGCCAGCAGTGTTGGACTAGCGGGACACGAGACCCAGTACTTC. This sequence encodes CASSVGLAGHETQYF. The chain joins TRBV6-1 to TRBJ2-5; 12 bases align to TRBD2. With 4 bases clipped from V and 5 bases from J, the junction kept 5 bases outside the gene matches. There are 15 residues in the CDR3. CDR1 and CDR2 from the germline V gene are MNHNS and SASEGT.

The V call is TRBV18, the J call TRBJ2-5; perhaps TRBD2 as D (6 bases). The CDR3 is 14 residues long. Germline values: CDR1 KGHSH, CDR2 LQKENI. With 3 bases removed from V and 4 bases from J, the gap between germline ends came to 12 bases. DNA of the CDR3: TGTGCCAGCTCACCGGAGGTGGGGGGAGAGACCCAGTACTTC. Its protein product is CASSPEVGGETQYF.

This chain joins TRBV6-5 and TRBJ1-5; 8 nucleotides align to TRBD1. Per germline, CDR1 MNHEY and CDR2 SVGAGI. The junction had 2 bases not matched to a gene; V was cut back by 0 bases and J by 4 bases. CDR3 length equals 15 residues. The CDR3 protein is CASSYSRGQNQPQHF. The CDR3 DNA sequence: TGTGCCAGCAGTTACTCCAGGGGGCAAAATCAGCCCCAGCATTTT.

The chain carries TRBV30 and TRBJ2-7, with D hard to call. Germline V gives CDR1 GTSNPN, CDR2 SVGIG (reference sequence). Trimming stripped 0 bases from V and 4 bases from J, with 7 bases between. This CDR3 has 12 residues. In DNA, the CDR3 is TGTGCCTGGAGTGTACGGAGTTACGAGCAGTACTTC. The encoded protein is CAWSVRSYEQYF.

The chain employs TRBV28 and TRBJ1-3, with D possibly matching TRBD1 (6 bases). V lost 5 bases and J lost 5, with 16 bases in between. CDR3 length: 15 residues. Germline assignment: CDR1 MDHEN and CDR2 SYDVKM. CDR3 protein: CASSPQGEGRNTIYF. CDR3 nucleotides: TGTGCCAGCAGTCCACAGGGAGAAGGTAGAAACACCATATATTTT.